This entry lists 25 T cell receptor beta chains sequenced from one sample in a study of CD8+ T cells in alopecia areata. Treatment reported: oral pan-JAK inhibitor, 5-10 mg twice daily. Sequencing relied on a cDNA template that was reverse transcribed from extracted RNA. Only in-frame clones appear in the TCRdb table, and some are missing; sequencing was by immunoSEQ multiplex PCR. The sample records fewer than 350,000 clones, 55% to 70% being singletons. The sequenced sample was CD4+ T cells sorted from blood, obtained at week 24, from a patient treated with tofacitinib. The receptors come from a human donor with alopecia areata.

The genes are TRBV9 and TRBJ2-3; the match to TRBD2 covers 11 bases. CDR1 is SGDLS, CDR2 YYNGEE, per germline. The junction had 4 bases not matched to a gene; V was cut back by 4 bases and J by 3 bases. This CDR3 region has 15 residues. The CDR3 loop is CASSLGTSGTDTQYF. The CDR3 nucleotides read TGTGCCAGCAGCCTTGGGACTAGCGGTACAGATACGCAGTATTTT.

For the CDR3, the DNA is TGCAGCGTTGAGAGGGTCACAGGTCTGCCTAACACCTACGAGCAGTACTTC. It yields the protein CSVERVTGLPNTYEQYF. This sequence joins TRBV29-1 and TRBJ2-7; perhaps D is TRBD1 or TRBD2 (5 bases each). This CDR3 has 17 amino acids. Trimming shortened V by 3 bases and J by 2 bases, and 23 bases separated the two germline ends. Germline assignment: CDR1 SQVTM and CDR2 ANQGSEA.

This rearrangement joins TRBV30 to TRBJ2-3; D unclear. From germline, CDR1 is GTSNPN and CDR2 SVGIG (reference sequence). V lost 3 bases, J lost 1 base, and 8 bases lay in between. The CDR3 spans 13 residues. The CDR3 DNA reads TGTGCCTGGAGCGAGGATCGCACAGATACGCAGTATTTT. It is translated as CAWSEDRTDTQYF.

V gene TRBV2 combines with J gene TRBJ1-5; 7 bases are shared with TRBD1. Germline CDR1 SNHLY, CDR2 FYNNEI. Losses at the gene ends were 5 bases for V and 6 bases for J; bases not matched to a gene: 13. The CDR3 totals 16 residues. The CDR3 DNA sequence: TGTGCCAGCAGTACCGACAGGGCGACAGCGGGTCAGCCCCAGCATTTT. Translated, it gives CASSTDRATAGQPQHF.

The chain has TRBV4-1 and TRBJ2-7; D perhaps matches TRBD1 (6 bases). There are 13 residues in the CDR3. Trimming took 4 bases from V and 6 from J, leaving 13 bases between them. CDR1 MGHRA and CDR2 YSYEKL come from the germline V gene. The CDR3, as DNA: TGCGCCAGCAGCCTGGACAGCTGGCGCGAGCAGTACTTC. It codes for CASSLDSWREQYF.

This clone has more than one count but fewer than ten. The chain recombines TRBV6-6 with TRBJ2-7, with 10 bases lining up with TRBD1. After removal of 2 bases from V and 6 bases from J, the junction contained 7 bases not matched to a gene. The length of the CDR3 is 15 residues. Germline CDR1 MNHNY, CDR2 SVGAGI (reference sequence). CDR3 coding DNA: TGTGCCAGCAGTTACCGCGGGACAGGGGAGGTCGAGCAGTACTTC. The encoded protein is CASSYRGTGEVEQYF.

This clone was seen a handful of times. The CDR3 DNA reads TGTGCCAGCTCACCCGGTGGGGGAAGCCAAGAGACCCAGTACTTC. Its translation: CASSPGGGSQETQYF. The V call is TRBV18, the J call TRBJ2-5; D may be TRBD1 or TRBD2 (5 bases each). CDR1 is KGHSH and CDR2 is LQKENI in the germline V gene. CDR3 length: 15 residues. Trimming removed 3 bases at V and 1 base at J, with 12 bases between.

V and J are TRBV5-6 and TRBJ2-1; the D gene is possibly TRBD1 (6 bases). Trimming cost V 4 bases and J 12 bases, with 35 bases left between them. Germline loops: CDR1 SGHDT, CDR2 YYEEEE. The CDR3 is 19 amino acids. The CDR3 reads CASSPTGSGHRVRRSGQFF. CDR3 bases: TGTGCCAGCAGCCCCACCGGCTCTGGGCACAGGGTAAGGAGATCGGGGCAGTTCTTC.

J is TRBJ1-2 and V is TRBV9; D is ambiguous. Germline CDR1 SGDLS, CDR2 YYNGEE. The CDR3 has 13 residues. V gave up 0 bases and J gave up 4 bases, with 7 bases separating them. The CDR3: CASSVDVGYGYTF. The CDR3 DNA follows: TGTGCCAGCAGCGTAGACGTTGGCTATGGCTACACCTTC. Variable domain in full (rest from reference TRBV9 and TRBJ1-2): DSGVTQTPKHLITATGQRVTLRCSPRSGDLSVYWYQQSLDQGLQFLIQYYNGEERAKGNILERFSAQQFPDLHSELNLSSLELGDSALYFCASSVDVGYGYTFGSGTRLTVV.

The chain recombines TRBV5-1 with TRBJ2-7, with D tentatively TRBD1 (6 bases). Germline CDR1 SGHRS, CDR2 YFSETQ. This CDR3 is 14 amino acids long. V lost 3 bases to trimming and J lost 9 bases, with 19 bases between them. CDR3 in DNA: TGCGCCAGCAGCTCGAAGCCTCGACAGGACTTGCAGTACTTC. Its translation: CASSSKPRQDLQYF.

The chain is built from TRBV30 and TRBJ1-5, with D possibly being TRBD1 (5 bases). There are 14 residues in the CDR3. V gave up 2 bases and J gave up 9 bases, with 17 bases separating them. From germline, CDR1 is GTSNPN and CDR2 SVGIG (reference sequence). The CDR3 loop reads CAWSRDEGTWPQHF. The CDR3 DNA sequence: TGTGCCTGGAGTCGGGACGAGGGAACGTGGCCCCAGCATTTT.

V and J are TRBV19 and TRBJ2-5, with 7 bases aligning to TRBD1. This CDR3 has 13 amino acids. In germline, CDR1 is LNHDA, CDR2 SQIVND (reference sequence). Germline trimming cut 2 bases from V and 7 bases from J; bases unmatched to any gene: 4. CDR3: CASSISDRTTQYF. CDR3 in DNA: TGTGCCAGTAGTATATCGGACAGGACGACCCAGTACTTC. Full variable domain (rest looked up from reference TRBV19 and TRBJ2-5): DGGITQSPKYLFRKEGQNVTLSCEQNLNHDAMYWYRQDPGQGLRLIYYSQIVNDFQKGDIAEGYSVSREKKESFPLTVTSAQKNPTAFYLCASSISDRTTQYFGPGTRLLVL.

This clone was counted only a few times. The V call is TRBV29-1, the J call TRBJ1-1; D ambiguous. The germline V and J ends were trimmed by 7 bases and 0 bases, with 12 bases remaining between them. The CDR3 is made up of 13 amino acids. Germline V lookup: CDR1 SQVTM, CDR2 ANQGSEA. DNA for the CDR3: TGCAGCGGGGAGAACTTCTTGAACACTGAAGCTTTCTTT. Translation: CSGENFLNTEAFF.

The genes are TRBV15 and TRBJ2-3; D remains unclear. V lost 0 bases and J 0 bases, leaving 10 bases between the germline ends. This CDR3 spans 16 amino acids. Germline V gene sequence: CDR1 LNHNV, CDR2 YYDKDF (reference sequence). CDR3 in DNA: TGTGCCACCAGCAGAGATAGGCTGTCTAGCACAGATACGCAGTATTTT. Its protein product is CATSRDRLSSTDTQYF. Complete variable domain (other parts from reference TRBV15 and TRBJ2-3): DAMVIQNPRYQVTQFGKPVTLSCSQTLNHNVMYWYQQKSSQAPKLLFHYYDKDFNNEADTPDNFQSRRPNTSFCFLDIRSPGLGDTAMYLCATSRDRLSSTDTQYFGPGTRLTVL.

The CDR3, as DNA: TGTGCCAGCAGCTTGGAACCATCTAGCACCGGGGAGCTGTTTTTT. This gives the protein CASSLEPSSTGELFF. V usage is TRBV5-6 and J usage is TRBJ2-2; D is unclear. V was pared by 0 bases and J by 4 bases, with 10 bases between. The CDR3 has 15 amino acids. Germline lookup yields CDR1 SGHDT and CDR2 YYEEEE.

This sequence joins TRBV28 and TRBJ1-1, with 7 bases aligning to TRBD1. Germline CDR1 and CDR2: MDHEN and SYDVKM. The CDR3 is 15 residues long. J gave up 4 bases and V 10 bases, and 15 bases lay outside the gene matches. The DNA for the CDR3 is TGTGCCATTGGGGGACAGCGCCCTTACGGCACTGAAGCTTTCTTT. Residues: CAIGGQRPYGTEAFF.

This rearrangement joins TRBV5-1 to TRBJ2-3, with no clear D. The germline gives CDR1 SGHRS, CDR2 YFSETQ. V was shortened by 0 bases and J by 6 bases, with 14 bases between the two germline ends. The CDR3 is 15 residues long. DNA for the CDR3: TGCGCCAGCAGCTTGGAAACCCCCCCGGCGGATACGCAGTATTTT. Translated: CASSLETPPADTQYF.

The chain links TRBV30 to TRBJ2-7; unclear D gene. Trimming took off 2 bases at V and 3 bases at J, with 11 bases between the two ends. Germline CDR1 and CDR2: GTSNPN and SVGIG (reference sequence). This CDR3 is built from 13 residues. CDR3 region: CAWSPTIIYEQYF. CDR3 sequence (DNA): TGTGCCTGGAGTCCAACTATCATCTACGAGCAGTACTTC.

The V and J genes are TRBV28 and TRBJ2-5; D is possibly TRBD2 (6 bases). CDR3 length: 14 residues. CDR1 is MDHEN and CDR2 is SYDVKM in the germline V gene. Trimming removed 5 bases at V and 5 bases at J, with 15 bases between. The CDR3 sequence is CASSLDYRGETQYF. CDR3 coding DNA: TGTGCCAGCAGTCTGGACTATCGGGGGGAGACCCAGTACTTC.

This chain connects TRBV11-3 to TRBJ2-3, with 7 bases that match TRBD1. The CDR3 totals 12 residues. Germline loops: CDR1 SGHNT, CDR2 YENEEA. V lost 5 bases, J lost 8 bases, and 4 bases stayed unmatched. The CDR3 region has the DNA TGTGCCAGCAGCCCAAGACAGGGTACGCAGTATTTT. Translation: CASSPRQGTQYF. Full variable domain (outside the CDR3, taken from reference TRBV11-3 and TRBJ2-3): EAGVVQSPRYKIIEKKQPVAFWCNPISGHNTLYWYLQNLGQGPELLIRYENEEAVDDSQLPKDRFSAERLKGVDSTLKIQPAELGDSAVYLCASSPRQGTQYFGPGTRLTVL.

This clone was seen only a few times. The V and J genes are TRBV10-3 and TRBJ1-4, with 7 nucleotides matching TRBD1. The length of the CDR3 is 15 residues. Germline assignment: CDR1 ENHRY and CDR2 SYGVKD. The V and J ends lost 6 bases and 1 base, in that order; junction bases with no gene match: 5. DNA of the CDR3: TGTGCCATCAGCCCTGACAGGGTAACTAATGAAAAACTGTTTTTT. This gives the protein CAISPDRVTNEKLFF.

This clone was recorded once. The V call is TRBV7-2, the J call TRBJ2-7; the D gene is possibly TRBD2 (6 bases). The CDR3 is made up of 17 amino acids. V lost 3 bases and J lost 0, with 18 bases in between. The V gene's germline CDR1 is SGHTA and CDR2 FQGNSA. This chain's CDR3 is CASSFPGRGQFSYEQYF. The CDR3 DNA reads TGTGCCAGCAGCTTTCCCGGGCGGGGTCAATTCTCCTACGAGCAGTACTTC. The entire variable domain, with the rest obtained from reference TRBV7-2 and TRBJ2-7, is as follows: GAGVSQSPSNKVTEKGKDVELRCDPISGHTALYWYRQSLGQGLEFLIYFQGNSAPDKSGLPSDRFSAERTGGSVSTLTIQRTQQEDSAVYLCASSFPGRGQFSYEQYFGPGTRLTVT.

The chain employs TRBV30 and TRBJ2-7; the D call may be TRBD1 or TRBD2 (5 bases each). Trimming shortened V by 2 bases and J by 0 bases, and 17 bases separated the two germline ends. The CDR3 has 16 residues. The V gene's germline CDR1 is GTSNPN and CDR2 SVGIG (reference sequence). CDR3 sequence: CAWSPPGTFGSYEQYF. The CDR3 DNA follows: TGTGCCTGGAGTCCCCCCGGGACGTTCGGCTCCTACGAGCAGTACTTC.

The chain employs TRBV6-1 and TRBJ2-5; 8 nucleotides agree with TRBD1. This CDR3 contains 16 residues. Germline trimming cut 2 bases from V and 3 bases from J; bases unmatched to any gene: 8. Per germline, CDR1 MNHNS and CDR2 SASEGT. The CDR3 here is CASSESATGGKETQYF. CDR3 nucleotide sequence: TGTGCCAGCAGTGAATCCGCCACAGGGGGTAAAGAGACCCAGTACTTC.

This sequence joins TRBV5-1 and TRBJ2-1, with D perhaps matching TRBD1 (6 bases). The CDR3 sequence is 14 residues long. The ends were cut back, 0 bases at V and 7 bases at J, with 11 bases in the middle. Germline V gene lookup returns CDR1 SGHRS and CDR2 YFSETQ. CDR3 amino acids: CASSLGQVGNEQFF. The CDR3 bases are TGCGCCAGCAGCTTGGGACAGGTAGGAAATGAGCAGTTCTTC.